A single sample gave rise to the 5 T cell receptor beta chains below, sequenced in a study of cytomegalovirus exposure and HLA in healthy donors. It was with 60 Vbeta and 13 Jbeta primers that the PCR ran. The assay was immunoSEQ multiplex PCR, and TCRdb's table has in-frame clones only and misses some. The data hold roughly 200,000 clones, with 65% to 90% observed a single time. Sequenced input: PBMCs. The receptors derive from a woman between 50 and 59 years old in good health and CMV-seronegative.

This clone came up once. This sequence joins TRBV2 and TRBJ2-2; possibly TRBD1 for D (5 bases). Germline CDR1 SNHLY, CDR2 FYNNEI. With 7 bases removed from V and 2 bases from J, the gap between germline ends came to 11 bases. The CDR3 contains 14 residues. The CDR3 DNA is TGTGCCAGCAACCCAGGGTTTAACACCGGGGAGCTGTTTTTT. This sequence encodes CASNPGFNTGELFF.

The chain links TRBV19 to TRBJ2-7; 8 bases map to TRBD1. Per germline, CDR1 LNHDA and CDR2 SQIVND (reference sequence). The CDR3 totals 16 residues. V shed 4 bases, J shed 7 bases, and the junction held 15 bases outside the gene matches. The CDR3 here is CASSKRGTGVEGEQYF. The CDR3 DNA sequence: TGTGCCAGTAGTAAGAGGGGGACAGGTGTTGAAGGGGAGCAGTACTTC. The entire variable domain, with the rest obtained from reference TRBV19 and TRBJ2-7, is as follows: DGGITQSPKYLFRKEGQNVTLSCEQNLNHDAMYWYRQDPGQGLRLIYYSQIVNDFQKGDIAEGYSVSREKKESFPLTVTSAQKNPTAFYLCASSKRGTGVEGEQYFGPGTRLTVT.

This clone appeared a few times. The chain carries TRBV7-3 and TRBJ2-6; a weak D match, TRBD2 (6 bases). Trimming left V 2 bases short and J 0 bases short, with 14 bases between. Per the germline V gene, CDR1 is SGHTA and CDR2 is FQGTGA. The CDR3 consists of 18 residues. The CDR3 DNA reads TGTGCCAGCAGCTTAGGAGGGTCCCCGAGCTCTGGGGCCAACGTCCTGACTTTC. This sequence encodes CASSLGGSPSSGANVLTF.

The V call is TRBV19, the J call TRBJ2-1; no definite D call. This CDR3 is built from 16 residues. Trimming pared 4 bases from V and 2 bases from J, leaving 15 bases between. Germline V gene lookup returns CDR1 LNHDA and CDR2 SQIVND (reference sequence). The CDR3 spells CASSTTWLPPYNEQFF. Written as DNA, the CDR3 is TGTGCCAGTAGTACTACCTGGTTGCCTCCCTACAATGAGCAGTTCTTC.

The J gene is TRBJ2-7, the V gene TRBV6-5, with D maybe TRBD1 (6 bases). The CDR3 is made up of 14 amino acids. V was clipped by 7 bases and J by 2 bases, with 15 bases between them. Germline CDR1 and CDR2: MNHEY and SVGAGI. CDR3 sequence reads: CASMDPGQTYEQYF. CDR3 DNA: TGTGCCAGCATGGATCCCGGACAGACCTACGAGCAGTACTTC.